The 28 T cell receptor beta chains presented below share a single source sample, sequenced in a study of blood T cell repertoires in COVID-19. Libraries were prepared by immunoSEQ multiplex PCR; TCRdb keeps only in-frame clonotypes and omits some of them. The sample comprises 40,000 to 50,000 clones, 70% to 90% of which are singletons, and about 5% rests with the top ten. The sequenced sample consisted of peripheral blood. All receptors derive from a man between 35 and 55 years old with active COVID-19.

The chain couples TRBV30 to TRBJ1-6; TRBD1 aligns across 7 bases. The ends lost 1 base at V and 9 bases at J; junction bases unmatched: 3. Looked up from germline, CDR1 is GTSNPN and CDR2 is SVGIG (reference sequence). This CDR3 contains 13 residues. The CDR3 region is CAWSGQGVSPLHF. CDR3 nucleotide sequence: TGTGCCTGGAGTGGACAGGGCGTTTCACCCCTCCACTTT.

This chain uses TRBV10-3 with TRBJ1-2, with 10 bases matching TRBD1. Looked up from germline, CDR1 is ENHRY and CDR2 is SYGVKD. The CDR3 extends over 13 amino acids. After removal of 10 bases from V and 8 bases from J, the junction contained 10 bases not matched to a gene. The CDR3 spells CATWDRGAVGYTF. DNA for the CDR3: TGTGCCACTTGGGACAGGGGCGCGGTCGGCTACACCTTC.

J is TRBJ2-3 and V is TRBV9; TRBD1 matches 8 bases. V lost 0 bases to trimming and J lost 4 bases; unmatched junction nucleotides: 7. Germline values: CDR1 SGDLS, CDR2 YYNGEE. This CDR3 is built from 16 residues. The CDR3 region has the DNA TGTGCCAGCAGCGTAGGTGACAGGGGCTCGGCAGATACGCAGTATTTT. The encoded protein is CASSVGDRGSADTQYF.

The rearrangement uses TRBV10-3 and TRBJ2-1; possibly TRBD2 for D (6 bases). Looked up from germline, CDR1 is ENHRY and CDR2 is SYGVKD. Trimming removed 5 bases at V and 8 bases at J, with 7 bases between. The CDR3 consists of 11 residues. The CDR3 nucleotides read TGTGCCATCAGTTCGGGGGATGAGCAGTTCTTC. It specifies CAISSGDEQFF.

The chain couples TRBV4-1 to TRBJ1-1; 9 bases line up with TRBD1. The CDR3 consists of 18 residues. V was pared by 3 bases and J by 1 base, with 12 bases of the junction left unmatched. Germline V gene sequence: CDR1 MGHRA, CDR2 YSYEKL. CDR3 sequence: CASSHDVGDRARNTEAFF. CDR3 sequence (DNA): TGCGCCAGCAGCCACGACGTGGGGGACAGGGCCAGGAACACTGAAGCTTTCTTT.

The chain uses TRBV30 and TRBJ2-5, with D unresolved. Trimming removed 4 bases at V and 2 bases at J, with 5 bases between. CDR3 length: 11 amino acids. Germline V gene lookup returns CDR1 GTSNPN and CDR2 SVGIG (reference sequence). CDR3 amino acids: CAWNLQETQYF. CDR3 DNA sequence: TGTGCCTGGAACTTACAAGAGACCCAGTACTTC. Using reference TRBV30 and TRBJ2-5 for the parts outside the CDR3, the full variable domain is SQTIHQWPATLVQPVGSPLSLECTVEGTSNPNLYWYRQAAGRGLQLLFYSVGIGQISSEVPQNLSASRPQDRQFILSSKKLLLSDSGFYLCAWNLQETQYFGPGTRLLVL.

V gene TRBV7-2 combines with J gene TRBJ2-7; D perhaps matches TRBD2 (5 bases). Per the germline V gene, CDR1 is SGHTA and CDR2 is FQGNSA. CDR3 length: 12 amino acids. V lost 3 bases to trimming and J lost 6 bases, with 9 bases between them. CDR3 nucleotides: TGTGCCAGCAGCTTCCTGGCGGGCGAGCAGTACTTC. Its protein product is CASSFLAGEQYF.

This rearrangement joins TRBV5-1 to TRBJ2-1, with TRBD2 matching 14 bases. Unmatched junction bases numbered 9, after V lost 2 bases and J lost 8 bases. CDR1 SGHRS and CDR2 YFSETQ come from the germline V gene. This CDR3 contains 17 residues. The chain's CDR3 is CASSLRLAGGPTDEQFF. CDR3 DNA sequence: TGCGCCAGCAGCTTACGACTAGCGGGAGGGCCAACCGATGAGCAGTTCTTC.

The chain links TRBV10-2 to TRBJ2-1, with TRBD2 matching over 9 bases. The CDR3 has 13 residues. With 6 bases clipped from V and 8 bases from J, the junction kept 5 bases outside the gene matches. CDR1 WSHSY and CDR2 SAAADI come from the germline V gene. The chain's CDR3 is CASRVGGGDEQFF. The CDR3 nucleotides read TGCGCCAGCAGGGTCGGCGGGGGGGATGAGCAGTTCTTC.

This sequence joins TRBV28 and TRBJ1-2; no reliable D call. The germline CDR1 and CDR2 sequences are MDHEN and SYDVKM. V was shortened by 5 bases and J by 2 bases, with 9 bases between the two germline ends. This CDR3 comprises 13 residues. The CDR3 region has the DNA TGTGCCAGCAGTCCCCCTAACAACTATGGCTACACCTTC. Translation gives CASSPPNNYGYTF.

The chain joins TRBV6-2 or TRBV6-3 to TRBJ2-5; D remains ambiguous. Germline lookup yields CDR1 MNHEY and CDR2 SVGEGT. Trimming cost V 6 bases and J 7 bases, with 9 bases left between them. The CDR3 spans 11 residues. The CDR3 reads CASSLYGTQYF. For the CDR3, the DNA is TGTGCCAGCAGCCTCTACGGGACCCAGTACTTC.

This chain links TRBV9 with TRBJ1-4; TRBD1 aligns across 8 bases. The trim removed 3 bases at V and 3 bases at J, leaving 4 bases unmatched. From germline, CDR1 is SGDLS and CDR2 YYNGEE. CDR3 size: 15 residues. As DNA, the CDR3 is TGTGCCAGCAGCGGAGGGACAGGCCCTAATGAAAAACTGTTTTTT. This codes for CASSGGTGPNEKLFF. The full variable domain, completed using reference TRBV9 and TRBJ1-4, is DSGVTQTPKHLITATGQRVTLRCSPRSGDLSVYWYQQSLDQGLQFLIQYYNGEERAKGNILERFSAQQFPDLHSELNLSSLELGDSALYFCASSGGTGPNEKLFFGSGTQLSVL.

This chain uses TRBV2 with TRBJ1-2; maybe TRBD1 (6 bases). The CDR3 spans 14 residues. Germline loops: CDR1 SNHLY, CDR2 FYNNEI. The V end was cut by 7 bases, the J end by 0 bases, with 12 bases between. The DNA for the CDR3 is TGTGCCAGCAACCTTAGGACAGCTAACTATGGCTACACCTTC. Encoded protein: CASNLRTANYGYTF. Drawing the rest from reference TRBV2 and TRBJ1-2, the complete variable domain is EPEVTQTPSHQVTQMGQEVILRCVPISNHLYFYWYRQILGQKVEFLVSFYNNEISEKSEIFDDQFSVERPDGSNFTLKIRSTKLEDSAMYFCASNLRTANYGYTFGSGTRLTVV.

This chain uses TRBV11-2 with TRBJ2-7, with 8 bases lining up with TRBD1. Losses at the gene ends were 7 bases for V and 5 bases for J; bases not matched to a gene: 10. The CDR3 runs 14 residues. The germline V gene has CDR1 SGHAT and CDR2 FQNNGV. CDR3 in amino acids: CASNDGQGNHEQYF. The DNA for the CDR3 is TGTGCCAGCAACGACGGACAGGGTAACCACGAGCAGTACTTC.

This clone appeared a single time. The rearrangement links TRBV12-2 to TRBJ2-1; the D call in the table, TRBD1, was not verified against the DNA. TRBV12-2 is a pseudogene locus. The CDR3 runs to 15 residues. The CDR3 is CASRSAGVRINEQFF. The CDR3 DNA sequence: TGTGCAAGTCGCTCCGCAGGGGTAAGAATCAATGAGCAGTTCTTC.

V usage is TRBV27 and J usage is TRBJ2-7, with 8 bases matching TRBD1. The V segment lost 5 bases and the J segment 6 bases; nucleotides outside the gene matches: 12. The germline V gene encodes CDR1 MNHEY and CDR2 SMNVEV (reference sequence). The CDR3 runs 15 residues. CDR3 coding DNA: TGTGCCAGCAGTCCCCGAGGACAGGGCTTGCGCGAGCAGTACTTC. Translated, it gives CASSPRGQGLREQYF.

The gene calls are TRBV28 and TRBJ2-5; tentative D call: TRBD2 (5 bases). The germline V gene encodes CDR1 MDHEN and CDR2 SYDVKM. The CDR3 spans 15 residues. Trimming took 5 bases from V and 5 from J, leaving 18 bases between them. The CDR3 DNA sequence: TGTGCCAGCAGTGGAGTACGAGGGAATCCGGAGACCCAGTACTTC. This codes for CASSGVRGNPETQYF.

The chain uses TRBV2 and TRBJ2-7; the D gene is possibly TRBD1 (5 bases). The CDR3 consists of 15 residues. V dropped 5 bases and J dropped 4 bases, with 18 bases sitting between them. Germline V gives CDR1 SNHLY, CDR2 FYNNEI. The CDR3 DNA is TGTGCCAGCAGTCCAAGATGGGGCGATTATTACGAGCAGTACTTC. Translation gives CASSPRWGDYYEQYF.

The chain joins TRBV10-2 to TRBJ1-1, with 8 bases aligning to TRBD1. V trimming: 5 bases; J trimming: 11 bases; junction bases outside the gene matches: 7. Germline CDR1 is WSHSY and CDR2 is SAAADI. The CDR3 is 12 amino acids. CDR3 coding DNA: TGCGCCAGCAGTAGTAACAGGGGGGAGGCTTTCTTT. Amino acid sequence: CASSSNRGEAFF.

This chain links TRBV28 with TRBJ1-3; possible D gene TRBD1, 5 bases. From germline, CDR1 is MDHEN and CDR2 SYDVKM. V was pared by 6 bases and J by 4 bases, with 16 bases between. The CDR3 extends over 15 amino acids. The CDR3 DNA reads TGTGCCAGCAGCCCACCAGGGTACCTGGGAAACACCATATATTTT. This encodes CASSPPGYLGNTIYF.

The gene calls are TRBV28 and TRBJ2-1, with 9 bases that match TRBD1. Germline-derived CDR1 and CDR2 are MDHEN and SYDVKM. Unmatched junction bases numbered 9, after V lost 5 bases and J lost 4 bases. The CDR3 is 16 amino acids. This chain's CDR3 is CASSVPGTGIYNEQFF. Here the CDR3 DNA reads TGTGCCAGCAGTGTACCTGGGACAGGGATATACAATGAGCAGTTCTTC.

The chain joins TRBV27 to TRBJ1-2; D possibly corresponds to TRBD1 (6 bases). V was cut by 6 bases and J by 4 bases, with 12 bases left in between. There are 13 residues in the CDR3. Per germline, CDR1 MNHEY and CDR2 SMNVEV (reference sequence). CDR3 region: CASSVDRSYGYTF. The CDR3 coding sequence is TGTGCCAGCAGCGTGGACAGAAGCTATGGCTACACCTTC.

J is TRBJ1-4 and V is TRBV5-1, with TRBD1 matching over 9 bases. The germline CDR1 and CDR2 sequences are SGHRS and YFSETQ. The CDR3 is 16 amino acids. With 0 bases clipped from V and 8 bases from J, the junction kept 8 bases outside the gene matches. The CDR3 reads CASSLDPGQGWEKLFF. In nucleotides, the CDR3 is TGCGCCAGCAGCTTGGATCCGGGACAGGGCTGGGAAAAACTGTTTTTT.

V usage is TRBV6-6 and J usage is TRBJ2-1, with 10 positions matching TRBD2. V shed 7 bases, J shed 9 bases, and the junction held 12 bases outside the gene matches. The length of the CDR3 is 15 residues. Germline CDR1 and CDR2: MNHNY and SVGAGI (reference sequence). CDR3 bases: TGTGCCAGCATCGAGGTAGCGGGAGGTGTGAGTGAGCAGTTCTTC. Translation gives CASIEVAGGVSEQFF.

The J gene is TRBJ1-5, the V gene TRBV27; D unclear. Between the trimmed V and J ends, which lost 0 bases and 7 bases, there was a span of 13 bases. The germline CDR1 and CDR2 sequences are MNHEY and SMNVEV (reference sequence). The CDR3 is made up of 15 amino acids. The CDR3: CASSLSASGRQPQHF. The CDR3 DNA reads as TGTGCCAGCAGTTTATCGGCCAGCGGCCGGCAGCCCCAGCATTTT.

Here the CDR3 reads CASLPKGAHGYTF. The CDR3 nucleotides read TGTGCCAGTCTCCCTAAGGGGGCGCATGGCTACACCTTC. The chain links TRBV19 to TRBJ1-2; 7 bases map to TRBD1. Germline-derived CDR1 and CDR2 are LNHDA and SQIVND (reference sequence). V lost 8 bases to trimming and J lost 6 bases; unmatched junction nucleotides: 9. CDR3 size: 13 residues.

In DNA, the CDR3 is TGTGCCAGCAGTCCCTTAGCGGGAGCGCTCTACAATGAGCAGTTCTTC. Residues: CASSPLAGALYNEQFF. The J gene is TRBJ2-1, the V gene TRBV27, with 9 nucleotides matching TRBD2. This CDR3 has 16 amino acids. Germline-derived CDR1 and CDR2 are MNHEY and SMNVEV (reference sequence). V trimming: 5 bases; J trimming: 3 bases; junction bases outside the gene matches: 8.

CDR3: CASSSWDRPQYF. The CDR3 bases are TGTGCCAGCAGCTCCTGGGACAGGCCCCAGTACTTC. This chain connects TRBV7-9 to TRBJ2-4, with 8 bases aligning to TRBD1. From germline, CDR1 is SEHNR and CDR2 FQNEAQ (reference sequence). The V and J ends lost 4 bases and 13 bases, in that order; junction bases with no gene match: 6. This CDR3 has 12 residues.